The 30 T cell receptor beta chains presented below share a single source sample, sequenced in a study of vaccination and CD4 T cells after COVID-19. Oncomine TCR Beta short-read sequencing was applied to DNA from cultured CD4+ T cells. TCRdb ran MiXCR on the PCR reads and lists one entry per CDR3 protein. The data show some 15,000 distinct CDR3 sequences, about 70% seen once. Their target antigens are unknown. Treatment here: approximately nine-day PBMC culture with coronavirus spike peptide pools or control peptides (ViraFEST assay). Sequencing was done on a sample of CD4+ T cells from blood, cultured in vitro. The receptors were sampled from a human donor who had recovered from COVID-19.

This clonotype was detected only a few times. The chain is built from TRBV20-1 and TRBJ1-5; D unresolved. The ends were cut back, 1 base at V and 3 bases at J, with 13 bases in the middle. CDR1 is DFQATT and CDR2 is SNEGSKA in the germline V gene (reference sequence). The CDR3 length is 15 residues. CDR3 loop: CSARVSDGSNQPQHF. DNA for the CDR3: TGCAGTGCTAGAGTCTCCGACGGTTCCAATCAGCCCCAGCATTTT.

There are a few counts of this clonotype. This rearrangement joins TRBV20-1 to TRBJ1-5; TRBD1 matches at 8 bases. The CDR3 has 14 residues. Germline V gives CDR1 DFQATT, CDR2 SNEGSKA (reference sequence). The junction had 13 bases not matched to a gene; V was cut back by 4 bases and J by 11 bases. CDR3 in DNA: TGCAGTGCTACGACCCGGGACAGGCTCTCGGCCCAGCATTTT. Protein: CSATTRDRLSAQHF.

The chain recombines TRBV19 with TRBJ1-5, with 9 bases fitting TRBD1. CDR3 length: 15 amino acids. With V trimmed by 6 bases and J by 4 bases, 7 bases remained unmatched. Germline lookup yields CDR1 LNHDA and CDR2 SQIVND (reference sequence). CDR3 region: CASRGTGRINQPQHF. Written as DNA, the CDR3 is TGTGCCAGTAGAGGGACAGGGAGGATTAATCAGCCCCAGCATTTT. The full variable domain, its missing parts supplied by reference TRBV19 and TRBJ1-5, is DGGITQSPKYLFRKEGQNVTLSCEQNLNHDAMYWYRQDPGQGLRLIYYSQIVNDFQKGDIAEGYSVSREKKESFPLTVTSAQKNPTAFYLCASRGTGRINQPQHFGDGTRLSIL.

The genes are TRBV11-3 and TRBJ2-7; D is undetermined. Germline CDR1 SGHNT, CDR2 YENEEA. The CDR3 loop spans 12 amino acids. Trimming shortened V by 6 bases and J by 1 base, and 7 bases separated the two germline ends. The CDR3 is CASSTGSYEQYF. CDR3 sequence (DNA): TGTGCCAGCAGTACCGGGTCCTACGAGCAGTACTTC.

V is TRBV28 and J is TRBJ1-2; TRBD1 agrees at 7 bases. The V gene's germline CDR1 is MDHEN and CDR2 SYDVKM. This CDR3 is 13 amino acids long. Unmatched junction bases numbered 3, after V lost 6 bases and J lost 2 bases. The CDR3 bases are TGTGCCAGCAGGACGGGACAGAACTATGGCTACACCTTC. Translating gives CASRTGQNYGYTF.

The chain carries TRBV6-2 or TRBV6-3 and TRBJ2-1; 8 bases line up with TRBD2. J was trimmed by 9 bases and V by 2 bases; bases with no gene match: 12. The CDR3 has 16 amino acids. The germline gives CDR1 MNHEY, CDR2 SVGEGT. Here the CDR3 DNA reads TGTGCCAGCAGTTACCTCGGAGCGGGAGTGGGGCGTGAGCAGTTCTTC. Protein sequence: CASSYLGAGVGREQFF.

The CDR3 region is CSARDPSSAAGGPRLETQYF. CDR3 DNA: TGCAGTGCTAGAGATCCTTCTTCTGCAGCGGGAGGGCCTAGGCTTGAGACCCAGTACTTC. V is TRBV20-1 and J is TRBJ2-5; 10 bases are shared with TRBD2. The CDR3 is 20 residues long. V gave up 0 bases and J gave up 5 bases; unmatched junction bases: 21. The germline CDR1 and CDR2 sequences are DFQATT and SNEGSKA (reference sequence).

The chain employs TRBV6-1 and TRBJ1-6, with D unclear. Germline loops: CDR1 MNHNS, CDR2 SASEGT. This CDR3 spans 14 amino acids. V was shortened by 8 bases and J by 7 bases, with 15 bases between the two germline ends. The CDR3 here is CASESKTVNSPLHF. The CDR3 coding sequence is TGTGCCAGCGAATCGAAGACTGTAAATTCACCCCTCCACTTT.

This chain connects TRBV20-1 to TRBJ2-7; no reliable D call. V was trimmed by 5 bases and J by 2 bases, leaving 13 bases between them. CDR3 length: 13 amino acids. Germline V lookup: CDR1 DFQATT, CDR2 SNEGSKA (reference sequence). Written as DNA, the CDR3 is TGCAGTGCTTTTAGTCCCCACGCCTACGAGCAGTACTTC. It is translated as CSAFSPHAYEQYF.

The rearrangement joins TRBV7-8 to TRBJ2-7; D not certain. The length of the CDR3 is 15 residues. V was clipped by 1 base and J by 3 bases, with 13 bases between them. CDR1 and CDR2 (germline): SGHVS, FQNEAQ. The chain's CDR3 is CASSLGADLLYEQYF. CDR3 bases: TGTGCCAGCAGCTTAGGCGCCGACCTGCTCTACGAGCAGTACTTC.

This chain uses TRBV2 with TRBJ2-3, with 8 nucleotides matching TRBD1. Germline values: CDR1 SNHLY, CDR2 FYNNEI. The CDR3 totals 15 residues. With 6 bases clipped from V and 5 bases from J, the junction kept 10 bases outside the gene matches. CDR3 residues: CASRPRTGQGDTQYF. CDR3 in DNA: TGTGCCAGCAGACCTCGGACAGGGCAGGGAGATACGCAGTATTTT.

This clonotype was detected only a few times. The chain carries TRBV7-2 and TRBJ2-3; no clear D. Trimming took off 1 base at V and 0 bases at J, with 8 bases between the two ends. Germline assignment: CDR1 SGHTA and CDR2 FQGNSA. The CDR3 has 15 residues. This CDR3 reads CASSLDYLSTDTQYF. In DNA form, the CDR3 reads TGTGCCAGCAGCTTAGATTACCTTAGCACAGATACGCAGTATTTT.

The CDR3 spells CASSLFEGNGNQPQHF. CDR3 nucleotides: TGTGCCAGCAGCTTGTTTGAGGGGAATGGCAATCAGCCCCAGCATTTT. V usage is TRBV7-9 and J usage is TRBJ1-5, with D possibly being TRBD1 (5 bases). Germline assignment: CDR1 SEHNR and CDR2 FQNEAQ (reference sequence). The CDR3 totals 16 residues. The V gene lost 3 bases and the J gene lost 2 bases, with 14 bases spanning the gap.

The CDR3 reads CATSISLGTTDTQYF. The CDR3 DNA follows: TGTGCCACCAGCATCTCTCTGGGAACCACAGATACGCAGTATTTT. This rearrangement joins TRBV15 to TRBJ2-3; D uncertain. The ends were cut back, 4 bases at V and 2 bases at J, with 13 bases in the middle. Germline CDR1 reads LNHNV; CDR2 reads YYDKDF (reference sequence). The length of the CDR3 is 15 residues.

V gene TRBV19 combines with J gene TRBJ2-3, with TRBD1 matching 9 bases. The germline CDR1 and CDR2 sequences are LNHDA and SQIVND (reference sequence). The V and J ends lost 4 bases and 5 bases, in that order; junction bases with no gene match: 4. The CDR3 is 14 residues long. CDR3 in DNA: TGTGCCAGTAGTAAGGGACAGGGTAGAGATACGCAGTATTTT. Residues: CASSKGQGRDTQYF.

The table lists this clonotype with a few counts. The rearrangement links TRBV27 to TRBJ1-5; 8 positions match TRBD1. Germline CDR1 is MNHEY and CDR2 is SMNVEV (reference sequence). The CDR3 has 15 residues. Unmatched junction bases numbered 8, after V lost 6 bases and J lost 4 bases. CDR3 bases: TGTGCCAGCAGGACAGGGGCCCCAGGGAATCAGCCCCAGCATTTT. Its protein product is CASRTGAPGNQPQHF.

The V and J genes are TRBV6-5 and TRBJ1-1, with D uncertain. The germline gives CDR1 MNHEY, CDR2 SVGAGI. Trimming removed 2 bases at V and 1 base at J, with 17 bases between. The CDR3 sequence is 17 residues long. CDR3 protein: CASSYTFARSGNTEAFF. For the CDR3, the DNA is TGTGCCAGCAGTTACACCTTTGCGCGGTCGGGGAACACTGAAGCTTTCTTT.

V and J are TRBV28 and TRBJ2-4; D may be TRBD2 (6 bases). Trimming cost V 6 bases and J 0 bases, with 12 bases left between them. Germline V gene lookup returns CDR1 MDHEN and CDR2 SYDVKM. This CDR3 region has 15 residues. The DNA of the CDR3 is TGTGCCAGCAGAACACCGGGACTAGCCAAAAACATTCAGTACTTC. This codes for CASRTPGLAKNIQYF.

The rearrangement joins TRBV2 to TRBJ1-5, with D perhaps matching TRBD1 (6 bases). The CDR3 covers 16 residues. Trimming took off 6 bases at V and 6 bases at J, with 21 bases between the two ends. CDR1 and CDR2 from the germline V gene are SNHLY and FYNNEI. The CDR3 reads CASRIITGPRGQPQHF. The DNA of the CDR3 is TGTGCCAGCAGGATAATTACAGGGCCCCGGGGTCAGCCCCAGCATTTT.

The chain uses TRBV7-2 and TRBJ2-7; 10 bases are shared with TRBD2. The CDR3 sequence is 17 residues long. In germline, CDR1 is SGHTA, CDR2 FQGNSA. Trimming took 6 bases from V and 4 from J; bases not matched to a gene: 15. CDR3 bases: TGTGCCAGCAGATCTTCAGCGGGAGGGCGAACCTTTTACGAGCAGTACTTC. Protein sequence: CASRSSAGGRTFYEQYF. Together with reference TRBV7-2 and TRBJ2-7, the CDR3 gives the full variable domain: GAGVSQSPSNKVTEKGKDVELRCDPISGHTALYWYRQSLGQGLEFLIYFQGNSAPDKSGLPSDRFSAERTGGSVSTLTIQRTQQEDSAVYLCASRSSAGGRTFYEQYFGPGTRLTVT.

The chain joins TRBV6-1 to TRBJ1-4; possible D gene TRBD1, 6 bases. Germline loops: CDR1 MNHNS, CDR2 SASEGT. The CDR3 is 15 amino acids. The V gene lost 6 bases and the J gene lost 3 bases, with 14 bases spanning the gap. The CDR3 DNA reads TGTGCCAGCAGCCGCCGGGACATACCTAATGAAAAACTGTTTTTT. It yields the protein CASSRRDIPNEKLFF.

V usage is TRBV6-1 and J usage is TRBJ1-5; TRBD1 might be the D (5 bases). From germline, CDR1 is MNHNS and CDR2 SASEGT. Deletions cut 6 bases from V and 2 bases from J, with 14 bases between. The CDR3 is made up of 15 amino acids. CDR3 DNA sequence: TGTGCCAGCAGCTCTGGGACCGGGGGCAATCAGCCCCAGCATTTT. Translation gives CASSSGTGGNQPQHF.

This chain joins TRBV5-4 and TRBJ2-7; TRBD1 matches at 8 bases. V shed 4 bases, J shed 6 bases, and the junction held 15 bases outside the gene matches. The CDR3 has 16 amino acids. Germline V gene sequence: CDR1 SGHNT, CDR2 YYREEE (reference sequence). CDR3 coding DNA: TGTGCCAGCAGCCCTCTTGCCGGGACAGGAAAATCCGAGCAGTACTTC. It is translated as CASSPLAGTGKSEQYF. Looking up the rest from reference TRBV5-4 and TRBJ2-7 gives the full variable domain: ETGVTQSPTHLIKTRGQQVTLRCSSQSGHNTVSWYQQALGQGPQFIFQYYREEENGRGNFPPRFSGLQFPNYSSELNVNALELDDSALYLCASSPLAGTGKSEQYFGPGTRLTVT.

V is TRBV6-1 and J is TRBJ2-7; perhaps TRBD1 as D (5 bases). CDR3 length: 15 amino acids. Germline CDR1 reads MNHNS; CDR2 reads SASEGT. Trimming left V 6 bases short and J 2 bases short, with 17 bases between. DNA of the CDR3: TGTGCCAGCAGGCTCAGGGCCACATGGCCCTACGAGCAGTACTTC. This translates into CASRLRATWPYEQYF.

The chain has TRBV6-2 or TRBV6-3 and TRBJ2-3, with D maybe TRBD2 (6 bases). The V end was cut by 0 bases, the J end by 2 bases, with 12 bases between. The CDR3 extends over 16 amino acids. Germline loops: CDR1 MNHEY, CDR2 SVGEGT. CDR3 in DNA: TGTGCCAGCAGTTACTCGGGCGGGAAGGTCACAGATACGCAGTATTTT. Translation gives CASSYSGGKVTDTQYF.

The chain combines TRBV7-8 with TRBJ1-5; 10 nucleotides align to TRBD1. The J segment lost 7 bases and the V segment lost 11 bases, leaving 14 bases of the junction unmatched. The CDR3 is made up of 15 amino acids. Germline V gene lookup returns CDR1 SGHVS and CDR2 FQNEAQ. CDR3 protein: CASRPGQGSGQPQHF. In DNA, the CDR3 is TGTGCCTCGAGGCCGGGACAGGGGTCGGGACAGCCCCAGCATTTT.

The chain links TRBV19 to TRBJ2-2; 8 bases are shared with TRBD1. Trimming cost V 10 bases and J 5 bases; bases outside gene matches: 6. Germline CDR1 is LNHDA and CDR2 is SQIVND (reference sequence). This CDR3 is built from 13 residues. CDR3 residues: CATKDRVTGELFF. As DNA, the CDR3 is TGTGCCACTAAGGACAGGGTGACCGGGGAGCTGTTTTTT.

The chain combines TRBV7-2 with TRBJ2-3; D gene uncertain. CDR3 length: 14 residues. The germline V gene encodes CDR1 SGHTA and CDR2 FQGNSA. V was shortened by 2 bases and J by 1 base, with 7 bases between the two germline ends. Written as DNA, the CDR3 is TGTGCCAGCAGCTTAATGGGCGGCACAGATACGCAGTATTTT. Translated: CASSLMGGTDTQYF.

In its sample, this clonotype was seen a few times. The rearrangement links TRBV7-3 to TRBJ2-1; D not certain. V was shortened by 0 bases and J by 10 bases, with 13 bases between the two germline ends. Germline V CDR1 and CDR2: SGHTA, FQGTGA. CDR3 length: 14 residues. The CDR3 loop reads CASSLTTSSDEQFF. In nucleotides, the CDR3 is TGTGCCAGCAGCTTAACGACAAGTTCCGACGAGCAGTTCTTC.

This chain links TRBV15 with TRBJ1-2; tentatively, D is TRBD1 (6 bases). The CDR3 has 16 amino acids. CDR1 and CDR2 from the germline V gene are LNHNV and YYDKDF (reference sequence). V gave up 1 base and J gave up 0 bases, with 12 bases separating them. In DNA, the CDR3 is TGTGCCACCAGCAGAGTTGACAGGCCCTCTAACTATGGCTACACCTTC. Translated, it gives CATSRVDRPSNYGYTF.